Shown below are 16 T cell receptor beta chains from a single sample sequenced in a study of cytomegalovirus exposure and HLA in healthy donors. PCR was performed using 60 Vbeta and 13 Jbeta primers. This table comes from immunoSEQ multiplex PCR, and its TCRdb copy is limited to in-frame clones, with some not included. The profile covers over 70,000 clones, with less than 80% appearing a single time and 1.4% taken by the ten largest. Material for sequencing was PBMCs. These receptors all come from a male donor in good health and CMV-seronegative.

This sequence joins TRBV4-1 and TRBJ2-3, with D possibly matching TRBD2 (6 bases). The V end was cut by 4 bases, the J end by 4 bases, with 6 bases between. From germline, CDR1 is MGHRA and CDR2 YSYEKL. The CDR3 contains 12 residues. The CDR3 coding sequence is TGCGCCAGCAGCCGGGAGGCAGATACGCAGTATTTT. Protein product: CASSREADTQYF.

The chain has TRBV27 and TRBJ2-2, with 7 bases identical to TRBD1. V lost 2 bases and J lost 0; bases outside the gene matches: 9. Germline CDR1 and CDR2: MNHEY and SMNVEV (reference sequence). This CDR3 has 18 amino acids. Here the CDR3 reads CASSLVQGTLTNTGELFF. DNA for the CDR3: TGTGCCAGCAGTTTAGTACAGGGGACCCTAACGAACACCGGGGAGCTGTTTTTT.

For this clone: This same CDR3 is encoded by further DNA sequences in the sample. The chain links TRBV28 to TRBJ2-7; no reliable D call. The germline V gene has CDR1 MDHEN and CDR2 SYDVKM. The CDR3 extends over 14 amino acids. Trimming pared 4 bases from V and 10 bases from J, leaving 20 bases between. Here the CDR3 reads CASSSRQYPFEQYF. The CDR3 DNA reads as TGTGCCAGCAGTTCCCGACAATATCCATTCGAACAGTACTTC.

The chain is built from TRBV20-1 and TRBJ2-7, with a possible D match to TRBD2 (6 bases). The germline gives CDR1 DFQATT, CDR2 SNEGSKA (reference sequence). V was trimmed by 3 bases and J by 3 bases, leaving 6 bases between them. The CDR3 extends over 11 amino acids. The CDR3 coding sequence is TGCAGTGCTAGCGGGAGCTACGAGCAGTACTTC. Amino acids: CSASGSYEQYF.

V usage is TRBV7-8 and J usage is TRBJ1-5, with D perhaps matching TRBD1 (5 bases). Between the trimmed V and J ends, which lost 2 bases and 6 bases, there was a span of 14 bases. The CDR3 runs to 15 residues. Germline V gene data show CDR1 as SGHVS and CDR2 as FQNEAQ. The CDR3 is CASSLTPGGGQPQHF. The CDR3 DNA reads as TGTGCCAGCAGCTTAACCCCGGGGGGGGGTCAGCCCCAGCATTTT.

The gene calls are TRBV28 and TRBJ1-5, with TRBD1 matching 10 bases. With V trimmed by 1 base and J by 4 bases, 10 bases remained unmatched. Germline V lookup: CDR1 MDHEN, CDR2 SYDVKM. The CDR3 contains 18 residues. CDR3 protein: CASSLFRASDRGNQPQHF. The CDR3 coding sequence is TGTGCCAGCAGTTTATTTAGAGCCTCGGACAGGGGGAATCAGCCCCAGCATTTT.

The chain has TRBV10-2 and TRBJ1-1; D uncertain. The CDR3 has 14 amino acids. V was trimmed by 3 bases and J by 2 bases, leaving 10 bases between them. CDR1 and CDR2 (germline): WSHSY, SAAADI. DNA of the CDR3: TGCGCCAGCAGTGACCCTACAGTAAACACTGAAGCTTTCTTT. Protein: CASSDPTVNTEAFF.

The V and J genes are TRBV4-3 and TRBJ1-5, with a weak D call TRBD1 (5 bases). The germline V and J ends were trimmed by 1 base and 3 bases, with 10 bases remaining between them. This CDR3 region has 15 residues. Germline V gives CDR1 LGHNA, CDR2 YSLEER. CDR3 loop: CASSQGQLSNQPQHF. Written as DNA, the CDR3 is TGCGCCAGCAGCCAAGGACAGCTTTCCAATCAGCCCCAGCATTTT.

The J gene is TRBJ1-2, the V gene TRBV29-1; D not resolved. Trimming took 0 bases from V and 4 from J, leaving 15 bases between them. The germline V gene has CDR1 SQVTM and CDR2 ANQGSEA. This CDR3 spans 15 amino acids. CDR3 nucleotides: TGCAGCGTTGAAGATCGCGCCTTCCGCGGCTATGGCTACACCTTC. Translating it yields CSVEDRAFRGYGYTF.

This clone occurred once. The chain joins TRBV6-1 to TRBJ1-2; 7 bases agree with TRBD1. This CDR3 contains 13 residues. The germline gives CDR1 MNHNS, CDR2 SASEGT. Trimming cost V 5 bases and J 6 bases; bases outside gene matches: 6. The CDR3, as DNA: TGTGCCAGCAGTCCCAGGGGGTTCCATGGCTACACCTTC. Its translation is CASSPRGFHGYTF.

The chain combines TRBV7-2 with TRBJ2-1, with D possibly matching TRBD2 (6 bases). Per germline, CDR1 SGHTA and CDR2 FQGNSA. This CDR3 is 14 amino acids long. The V and J ends lost 5 bases and 3 bases respectively, with 11 bases between them. The CDR3 coding sequence is TGTGCCAGCAGCCCGGGGGTGGACTACAATGAGCAGTTCTTC. This codes for CASSPGVDYNEQFF.

Of note for this clone: Other DNA sequences of this sample code for an identical CDR3. The chain employs TRBV5-1 and TRBJ2-2; possibly TRBD2 for D (6 bases). Between the trimmed V and J ends, which lost 5 bases and 4 bases, there was a span of 15 bases. Germline V gene data show CDR1 as SGHRS and CDR2 as YFSETQ. The CDR3 has 15 amino acids. CDR3 nucleotides: TGCGCCAGCAGGCTCGGAGGGGTGAGCACCGGGGAGCTGTTTTTT. It encodes CASRLGGVSTGELFF.

This sequence joins TRBV18 and TRBJ2-7; 11 bases match TRBD2. Germline V gene sequence: CDR1 KGHSH, CDR2 LQKENI. The V and J ends lost 3 bases and 4 bases, in that order; junction bases with no gene match: 5. This CDR3 is built from 15 residues. This chain's CDR3 is CASSPRLAGGYEQYF. The CDR3 nucleotides read TGTGCCAGCTCACCCCGCCTAGCGGGGGGTTACGAGCAGTACTTC.

This chain joins TRBV7-2 and TRBJ1-2; possibly TRBD1 for D (6 bases). Trimming took off 7 bases at V and 3 bases at J, with 12 bases between the two ends. This CDR3 is 13 amino acids long. Germline V CDR1 and CDR2: SGHTA, FQGNSA. The CDR3 nucleotides read TGTGCCAGCACCCAGGGGACGGACTATGGCTACACCTTC. Translated, it gives CASTQGTDYGYTF.

This chain joins TRBV4-3 and TRBJ1-1; a possible D gene is TRBD1 (6 bases). Germline assignment: CDR1 LGHNA and CDR2 YSLEER. The CDR3 has 14 amino acids. Between the trimmed V and J ends, which lost 6 bases and 1 base, there was a span of 12 bases. The CDR3 region is CASSPAQGNTEAFF. As DNA, the CDR3 is TGCGCCAGCAGTCCGGCACAGGGGAACACTGAAGCTTTCTTT.

V usage is TRBV28 and J usage is TRBJ2-1; TRBD1 aligns across 9 bases. The germline gives CDR1 MDHEN, CDR2 SYDVKM. After removal of 5 bases from V and 10 bases from J, the junction contained 9 bases not matched to a gene. The CDR3 contains 14 residues. The CDR3, as DNA: TGTGCCAGCAGTCACCCACAGGGGGCGGGCGAGCAGTTCTTC. Its protein product is CASSHPQGAGEQFF.